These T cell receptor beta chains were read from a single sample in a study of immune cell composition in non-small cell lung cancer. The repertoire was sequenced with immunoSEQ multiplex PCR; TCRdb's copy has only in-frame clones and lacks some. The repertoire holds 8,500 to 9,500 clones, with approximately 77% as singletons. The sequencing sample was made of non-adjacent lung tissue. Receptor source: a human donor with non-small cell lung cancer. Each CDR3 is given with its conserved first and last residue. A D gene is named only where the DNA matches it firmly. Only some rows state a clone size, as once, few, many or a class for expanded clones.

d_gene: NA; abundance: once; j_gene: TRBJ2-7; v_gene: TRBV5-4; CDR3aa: CASSLDPTGLGEQYF; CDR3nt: TGTGCCAGCAGCTTGGATCCCACAGGGCTTGGCGAGCAGTACTTC
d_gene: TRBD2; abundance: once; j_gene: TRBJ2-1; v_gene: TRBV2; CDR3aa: CASSGLADKGEQFF; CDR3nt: TGTGCCAGCAGTGGCCTAGCGGACAAGGGTGAGCAGTTCTTC
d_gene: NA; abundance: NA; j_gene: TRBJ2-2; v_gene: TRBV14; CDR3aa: CASSTLARGTGELFF; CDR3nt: TGTGCCAGCAGCACACTAGCCCGGGGCACCGGGGAGCTGTTTTTT
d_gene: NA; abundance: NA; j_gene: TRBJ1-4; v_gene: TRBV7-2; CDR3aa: CASSFHRGEEKLFF; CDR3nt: TGTGCCAGCAGCTTCCACCGGGGAGAAGAAAAACTGTTTTTT
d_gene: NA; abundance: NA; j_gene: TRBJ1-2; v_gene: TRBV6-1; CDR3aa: CASTPSQGTGGYTF; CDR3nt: TGTGCCAGCACCCCATCACAGGGAACCGGGGGCTACACCTTC
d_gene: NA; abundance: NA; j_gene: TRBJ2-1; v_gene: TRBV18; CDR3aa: CASSPTGSYNEQFF; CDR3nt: TGTGCCAGCTCTCCTACAGGGTCCTACAATGAGCAGTTCTTC
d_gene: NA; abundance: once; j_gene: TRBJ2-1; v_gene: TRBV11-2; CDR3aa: CASSIYNEQFF; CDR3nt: TGTGCCAGCAGCATATACAATGAGCAGTTCTTC
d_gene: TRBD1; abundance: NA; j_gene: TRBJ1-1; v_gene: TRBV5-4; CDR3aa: CASSLDLIQGYDTEAFF; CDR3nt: TGTGCCAGCAGCTTGGACCTAATACAGGGGTACGACACTGAAGCTTTCTTT
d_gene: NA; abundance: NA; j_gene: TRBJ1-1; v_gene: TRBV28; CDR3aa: CASRAIRGTEAFF; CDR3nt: TGTGCCAGCCGTGCCATTAGGGGCACTGAAGCTTTCTTT
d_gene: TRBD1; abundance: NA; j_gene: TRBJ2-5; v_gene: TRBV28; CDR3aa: CASRGPGTGGQEETQYF; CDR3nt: TGTGCCAGCAGAGGTCCCGGGACAGGGGGCCAGGAGGAGACCCAGTACTTC
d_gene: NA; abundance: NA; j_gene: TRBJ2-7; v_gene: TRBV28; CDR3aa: CASSLRHTNYEQYF; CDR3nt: TGTGCCAGCAGTTTGCGACACACCAACTACGAGCAGTACTTC
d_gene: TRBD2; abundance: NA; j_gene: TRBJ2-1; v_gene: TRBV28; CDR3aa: CASGRGGPYNEQFF; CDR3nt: TGTGCCAGCGGTCGGGGGGGCCCCTACAATGAGCAGTTCTTC
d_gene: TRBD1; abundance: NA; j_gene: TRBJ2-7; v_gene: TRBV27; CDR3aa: CASGRSGTAYEQYF; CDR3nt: TGTGCCAGCGGGAGAAGTGGGACAGCCTACGAGCAGTACTTC
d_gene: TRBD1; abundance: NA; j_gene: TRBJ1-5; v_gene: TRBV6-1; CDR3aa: CASSRQGRNQPQHF; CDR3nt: TGTGCCAGCAGTAGACAGGGGCGGAATCAGCCCCAGCATTTT
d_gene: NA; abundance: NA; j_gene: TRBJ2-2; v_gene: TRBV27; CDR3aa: CASRGHSTGELFF; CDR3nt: TGTGCCAGCAGGGGCCACAGCACCGGGGAGCTGTTTTTT
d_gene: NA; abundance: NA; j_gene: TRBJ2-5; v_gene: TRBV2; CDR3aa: CASSAPETQYF; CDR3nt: TGTGCCAGCAGTGCCCCCGAGACCCAGTACTTC
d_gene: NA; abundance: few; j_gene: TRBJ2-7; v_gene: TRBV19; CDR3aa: CASSIQGSYEQYF; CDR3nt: TGTGCCAGTAGTATTCAGGGCTCCTACGAGCAGTACTTC
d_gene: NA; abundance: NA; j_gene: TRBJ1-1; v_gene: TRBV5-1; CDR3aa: CASSPGSGTEAFF; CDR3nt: TGCGCCAGCAGCCCGGGCAGCGGGACTGAAGCTTTCTTT
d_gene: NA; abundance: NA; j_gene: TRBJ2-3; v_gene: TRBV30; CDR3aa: CAWSVPTQDRDTQYF; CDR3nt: TGTGCCTGGAGTGTACCCACTCAAGACAGAGATACGCAGTATTTT
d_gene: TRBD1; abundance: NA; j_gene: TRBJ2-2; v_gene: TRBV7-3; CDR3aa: CASSPTGGGGELFF; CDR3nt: TGTGCCAGCAGCCCGACAGGGGGAGGCGGGGAGCTGTTTTTT
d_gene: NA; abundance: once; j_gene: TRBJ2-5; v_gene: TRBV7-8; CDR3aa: CASSLAWQQETQYF; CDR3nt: TGTGCCAGCAGCTTAGCGTGGCAGCAAGAGACCCAGTACTTC
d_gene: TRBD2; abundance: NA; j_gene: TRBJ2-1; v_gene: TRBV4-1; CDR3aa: CASSQDPGTSMDEQFF; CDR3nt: TGCGCCAGCAGCCAAGATCCCGGGACTAGCATGGATGAGCAGTTCTTC
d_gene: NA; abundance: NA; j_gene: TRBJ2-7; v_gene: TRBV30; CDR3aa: CAFGGPNEQYF; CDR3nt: TGTGCCTTCGGAGGGCCGAACGAGCAGTACTTC
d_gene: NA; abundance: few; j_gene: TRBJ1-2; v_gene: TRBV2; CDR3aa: CASRGDGGFGYTF; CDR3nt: TGTGCCAGCAGGGGAGACGGGGGATTCGGCTACACCTTC
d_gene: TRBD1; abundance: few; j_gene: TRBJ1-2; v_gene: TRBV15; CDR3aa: CATSEPLDRENYGYTF; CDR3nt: TGTGCCACCAGCGAACCCCTTGACAGGGAGAACTATGGCTACACCTTC